This T cell receptor (beta chain) stems from a study of low-dose radiotherapy and immunotherapy resistance in tumors. For the study at large: The regimen for patients comprised intravenous nivolumab 240 mg every two weeks plus intravenous ipilimumab 1 mg/kg every six weeks.

Alpha- and beta-chain coverage of first-strand cDNA came from TRAV- and TRBV-specific primers. With a V-primer adapter and a constant-region primer, TCRs were amplified for 20 PCR cycles. TCRdb used MiXCR to reprocess the reads, holding one entry per CDR3 protein. The table has about 9,800 distinct CDR3 sequences, roughly four fifths seen once. V lost 0 bases to trimming and J lost 2 bases, with 12 bases between them. The germline gives CDR1 SGHRS, CDR2 YFSETQ. This CDR3 is 15 amino acids long. This clonotype was obtained from a human donor with advanced metastatic prostate, ovarian, gallbladder or colorectal cancer (not recorded which). This table probably holds off-target reads from a library built for another chain. The chain carries TRBV5-1 and TRBJ2-7; the D gene is possibly TRBD2 (6 bases). CDR3 sequence: CASSLGTSRAYEQYF. The CDR3 nucleotides read TGCGCCAGCAGCTTGGGTACTAGCCGAGCCTACGAGCAGTACTTC.